The present TCR beta chain was sequenced within a study of early T cells in non-severe SARS-CoV-2 infection. This CDR3 is 15 amino acids long. The germline V gene encodes CDR1 DFQATT and CDR2 SNEGSKA (reference sequence). After removal of 6 bases from V and 4 bases from J, the junction contained 8 bases not matched to a gene. This clonotype was observed a handful of times. Individual cDNA molecules were tagged with unique molecular identifiers. TCRdb reanalysed the 5' RACE reads using MiXCR and keeps one entry per CDR3 protein. The repertoire includes around 50,000 distinct CDR3 sequences, roughly 4.5% of them detected once, and around 6% sits in the top ten.

The sequence derives from an adult who was a healthcare worker with PCR-confirmed SARS-CoV-2 infection or an uninfected control (not recorded which). The V and J genes are TRBV20-1 and TRBJ2-1, with 11 bases that match TRBD2. Sequencing input: whole blood. This CDR3 reads CSARLAGKRYNEQFF. The CDR3 DNA sequence: TGCAGTGCCAGACTAGCGGGAAAGCGATACAATGAGCAGTTCTTC.